The rows below give T cell receptor beta chains drawn from one sample of a study of patients and donors after allogeneic stem cell transplantation. TCRdb independently ran MiXCR on the RT-PCR reads; one entry per CDR3 protein. Among 57,000 or so distinct CDR3 sequences listed, more than 10% were seen once. The specimen sequenced was blood, either unsorted or a sorted T cell fraction (not recorded which). The receptors originated from a human donor who was either an allogeneic HSCT recipient or a stem cell or donor lymphocyte infusion donor (not recorded which). It is not recorded whose cells these are; they may come from a transplant donor. CDR3s include the opening cysteine and the closing phenylalanine or tryptophan. The order of the fields is clone size, V gene, CDR3 length, D gene, J gene, CDR3 DNA, CDR3 protein. D genes are given only for firm matches. Size values are once, few and many counts, or a class for expanded clones, and some rows have none.

clone size: many; V gene: TRBV12-3/TRBV12-4; CDR3 length: 14; D gene: .; J gene: TRBJ1-3; CDR3 DNA: TGTGCCAGCAGTTTTCTAGGGACTGGAAACACCATATATTTT; CDR3 protein: CASSFLGTGNTIYF
clone size: .; V gene: TRBV20-1; CDR3 length: 16; D gene: TRBD1; J gene: TRBJ2-4; CDR3 DNA: TGCAGTGCTCCGGACAGGCTCGGTCAGGCCAAAAACATTCAGTACTTC; CDR3 protein: CSAPDRLGQAKNIQYF
clone size: .; V gene: TRBV5-1; CDR3 length: 17; D gene: .; J gene: TRBJ1-4; CDR3 DNA: TGCGCCAGCAGCTTCGGCATCCCTACCGCAACTAATGAAAAACTGTTTTTT; CDR3 protein: CASSFGIPTATNEKLFF
clone size: .; V gene: TRBV12-3/TRBV12-4; CDR3 length: 15; D gene: TRBD2; J gene: TRBJ2-1; CDR3 DNA: TGTGCCAGCGGGCGGGGGACGAGCTCCTACAATGAGCAGTTCTTC; CDR3 protein: CASGRGTSSYNEQFF
clone size: .; V gene: TRBV9; CDR3 length: 15; D gene: TRBD2; J gene: TRBJ2-1; CDR3 DNA: TGTGCCAGCAGCGTAGCCCTAGCGGGAGGGGGTGAGCAGTTCTTC; CDR3 protein: CASSVALAGGGEQFF
clone size: few; V gene: TRBV18; CDR3 length: 14; D gene: .; J gene: TRBJ2-7; CDR3 DNA: TGTGCCAGCTCGGCCATCCGCCCCTCCTACGAGCAGTACTTC; CDR3 protein: CASSAIRPSYEQYF
clone size: .; V gene: TRBV29-1; CDR3 length: 15; D gene: .; J gene: TRBJ2-2; CDR3 DNA: TGCAGCGTTGTCCCCTTGGGAGGGGGCACCGGGGAGCTGTTTTTT; CDR3 protein: CSVVPLGGGTGELFF
clone size: few; V gene: TRBV11-2; CDR3 length: 16; D gene: .; J gene: TRBJ1-4; CDR3 DNA: TGTGCCAGCAGCTTAGATTGGGTGCTCACTAATGAAAAACTGTTTTTT; CDR3 protein: CASSLDWVLTNEKLFF
clone size: few; V gene: TRBV19; CDR3 length: 15; D gene: TRBD1; J gene: TRBJ2-1; CDR3 DNA: TGTGCCAGTAGTAAGACAGGGGGCCAGGGGCATGAGCAGTTCTTC; CDR3 protein: CASSKTGGQGHEQFF
clone size: .; V gene: TRBV12-3/TRBV12-4; CDR3 length: 16; D gene: .; J gene: TRBJ1-1; CDR3 DNA: TGTGCCAGCAGCTCTTCCGGGACCTCCATCATGACTGAAGCTTTCTTT; CDR3 protein: CASSSSGTSIMTEAFF
clone size: .; V gene: TRBV5-4; CDR3 length: 15; D gene: .; J gene: TRBJ2-7; CDR3 DNA: TGTGCCAGCAGCTTGGAGGCGGGGTCCTACTACGAGCAGTACTTC; CDR3 protein: CASSLEAGSYYEQYF
clone size: few; V gene: TRBV4-1; CDR3 length: 16; D gene: .; J gene: TRBJ2-5; CDR3 DNA: TGCGCCAGCAGCCGGATTCGTTTAGCCGTTCAAGAGACCCAGTACTTC; CDR3 protein: CASSRIRLAVQETQYF
clone size: .; V gene: TRBV5-1; CDR3 length: 13; D gene: .; J gene: TRBJ2-1; CDR3 DNA: TGCGCCAGCAGCCCGGACAACTACAATGAGCAGTTCTTC; CDR3 protein: CASSPDNYNEQFF
clone size: .; V gene: TRBV20-1; CDR3 length: 14; D gene: .; J gene: TRBJ1-6; CDR3 DNA: TGCAGTGCTAGGTATCTGGGTGGGCATTCACCCCTCCACTTT; CDR3 protein: CSARYLGGHSPLHF
clone size: many; V gene: TRBV24-1; CDR3 length: 15; D gene: .; J gene: TRBJ1-2; CDR3 DNA: TGTGCCACCAGTGATACGGCCCCGGGAGCCTATGGCTACACCTTC; CDR3 protein: CATSDTAPGAYGYTF
clone size: .; V gene: TRBV5-1; CDR3 length: 16; D gene: TRBD2; J gene: TRBJ2-5; CDR3 DNA: TGCGCCAGCAGCCCCGGACTAGCGGGGTACCAAGAGACCCAGTACTTC; CDR3 protein: CASSPGLAGYQETQYF
clone size: few; V gene: TRBV14; CDR3 length: 15; D gene: TRBD1; J gene: TRBJ2-7; CDR3 DNA: TGTGCCAGCAGCCAGGACGGACAGGGCTCCTACGAGCAGTACTTC; CDR3 protein: CASSQDGQGSYEQYF